The clone carrying this T cell receptor (beta chain) was found once. What it binds is not known. These data are taken from a study of neoadjuvant nivolumab and ipilimumab in lung cancer. Findings and limits, study-wide: From pretherapy to surgery, tumor richness and clonality rose with dual therapy. Resected tumors had greater TCR richness and clonality than uninvolved lung.

The V end lost 10 bases, the J end lost 0 bases, and 12 bases lay between the germline ends. The CDR3 spans 13 residues. Germline CDR1 and CDR2: MNHNS and SASEGT. Method: immunoSEQ multiplex PCR; TCRdb's copy keeps in-frame clones and lacks some. The repertoire has 15,000 to 20,000 clones, approximately 79% of them found once; the top ten carry around 10%. The clonotype was recovered from an adult with non-small cell lung cancer. Source: tumor tissue, taken after neoadjuvant nivolumab, alone or with ipilimumab, at or shortly before surgery. The chain links TRBV6-1 to TRBJ1-1; D unresolved. The CDR3 region is CATVGTLNTEAFF. The CDR3 DNA follows: TGTGCCACCGTGGGCACCTTGAACACTGAAGCTTTCTTT.